These 27 T cell receptor beta chains were all obtained from the same sample, sequenced in a study of blood T cell repertoires in COVID-19. Measured with immunoSEQ multiplex PCR; TCRdb has only the in-frame clones, and not every one. The sample comprises over 110,000 clones, 70% to 85% of which are singletons, and roughly 3.5% rests with the top ten. The sequencing input was peripheral blood. These TCRs come from a man in his fifties or sixties with acute or convalescent COVID-19.

This clone was seen a single time. The J gene is TRBJ2-6, the V gene TRBV7-2, with D unclear. Germline lookup yields CDR1 SGHTA and CDR2 FQGNSA. This CDR3 is built from 12 residues. The germline V and J ends were trimmed by 5 bases and 13 bases, with 12 bases remaining between them. CDR3 DNA: TGTGCCAGCAGCCCGGATTCAGGAGTCCTGACTTTC. Amino acids: CASSPDSGVLTF.

The chain is built from TRBV5-4 and TRBJ2-3, with D possibly being TRBD1 (6 bases). Germline CDR1 and CDR2: SGHNT and YYREEE (reference sequence). The CDR3 contains 15 residues. The ends were cut back, 2 bases at V and 0 bases at J, with 10 bases in the middle. CDR3 sequence (DNA): TGTGCCAGCAGCTTACAGCAGGGGAGCACAGATACGCAGTATTTT. Amino acids: CASSLQQGSTDTQYF.

The V call is TRBV19, the J call TRBJ1-2; perhaps TRBD1 as D (6 bases). Germline V gives CDR1 LNHDA, CDR2 SQIVND (reference sequence). V was cut by 3 bases and J by 8 bases, with 16 bases left in between. This CDR3 is 14 amino acids long. CDR3 amino acids: CASSIGGPEDGYTF. CDR3 sequence (DNA): TGTGCCAGTAGTATCGGGGGGCCGGAGGACGGCTACACCTTC.

The gene calls are TRBV6-5 and TRBJ2-7; 14 nucleotides line up with TRBD2. The V and J ends lost 6 bases and 7 bases, in that order; junction bases with no gene match: 8. CDR3 length: 15 residues. CDR1 MNHEY and CDR2 SVGAGI come from the germline V gene. CDR3 in amino acids: CASRSGLAGGREQYF. CDR3 nucleotide sequence: TGTGCCAGCAGGTCCGGACTAGCGGGAGGACGGGAGCAGTACTTC.

The chain uses TRBV29-1 and TRBJ2-2, with 13 positions matching TRBD2. This CDR3 has 16 residues. V shed 6 bases, J shed 0 bases, and the junction held 4 bases outside the gene matches. Germline CDR1 and CDR2: SQVTM and ANQGSEA. CDR3 coding DNA: TGCAGCGTAGCCGGGACTAGCGGGGCGAACACCGGGGAGCTGTTTTTT. Protein product: CSVAGTSGANTGELFF.

This clone has a handful of counts. The chain couples TRBV6-4 to TRBJ2-4; 7 nucleotides line up with TRBD1. J gave up 8 bases and V 4 bases, and 14 bases lay outside the gene matches. Germline V gene lookup returns CDR1 MRHNA and CDR2 SNTAGT. CDR3 length equals 16 residues. CDR3 DNA sequence: TGTGCCAGCAGTGGTCCAAAACCCAGGGGGTGGGACATTCAGTACTTC. It encodes CASSGPKPRGWDIQYF.

This rearrangement joins TRBV30 to TRBJ2-2, with TRBD2 as a possible D gene (6 bases). Trimming shortened V by 4 bases and J by 5 bases, and 17 bases separated the two germline ends. Germline CDR1 and CDR2: GTSNPN and SVGIG (reference sequence). The CDR3 runs to 15 residues. The CDR3 nucleotides are TGTGCCTGGATGCGGAGACCGGAGGGTACCGGGGAGCTGTTTTTT. Translating gives CAWMRRPEGTGELFF.

This chain joins TRBV11-2 and TRBJ2-7; a possible D gene is TRBD2 (6 bases). Germline V lookup: CDR1 SGHAT, CDR2 FQNNGV. Trimming shortened V by 5 bases and J by 4 bases, and 15 bases separated the two germline ends. The CDR3 consists of 14 residues. The CDR3 region is CASSPLGEAYEQYF. CDR3 nucleotide sequence: TGTGCCAGCAGCCCCCTCGGGGAGGCTTACGAGCAGTACTTC.

The rearrangement joins TRBV9 to TRBJ2-3; D remains ambiguous. In germline, CDR1 is SGDLS, CDR2 YYNGEE. The V gene lost 3 bases and the J gene lost 6 bases, with 8 bases spanning the gap. The CDR3 contains 12 residues. CDR3 sequence: CASSELGDTQYF. In DNA, the CDR3 is TGTGCCAGCAGCGAACTCGGGGATACGCAGTATTTT.

This sequence joins TRBV25-1 and TRBJ1-2; D gene ambiguous. The ends were cut back, 6 bases at V and 4 bases at J, with 15 bases in the middle. The CDR3 has 14 residues. Germline V gene sequence: CDR1 MGHDK, CDR2 SYGVNS. For the CDR3, the DNA is TGTGCCAGCAGGGGAGGCGGCGGTGCCTATGGCTACACCTTC. This gives the protein CASRGGGGAYGYTF.

The chain carries TRBV25-1 and TRBJ2-1, with D possibly TRBD2 on 6 matching bases. The CDR3 has 16 residues. The germline CDR1 and CDR2 sequences are MGHDK and SYGVNS. V gave up 4 bases and J gave up 2 bases, with 15 bases separating them. The CDR3 coding sequence is TGTGCCAGCAGTGGGCACCGGGACTCGGCCTACAATGAGCAGTTCTTC. Its protein is CASSGHRDSAYNEQFF.

The chain is built from TRBV4-2 and TRBJ1-1, with 11 bases lining up with TRBD1. Trimming removed 4 bases from V and 10 bases from J; junction bases left unmatched: 14. The germline gives CDR1 LGHNA, CDR2 YNFKEQ. This CDR3 spans 16 amino acids. The CDR3 reads CASSPEGGGTGGLAFF. The CDR3 DNA is TGTGCCAGCAGCCCCGAGGGGGGCGGGACAGGGGGGTTAGCTTTCTTT.

The table lists this clone with a count of one. This chain connects TRBV5-8 to TRBJ1-2; D unresolved. V was clipped by 4 bases and J by 2 bases, with 15 bases between them. The CDR3 length is 15 residues. Germline loops: CDR1 SGHTS, CDR2 YDEGEE. Written as DNA, the CDR3 is TGTGCCAGCAGCCCCTGGATGACACAAAACTATGGCTACACCTTC. Translating it yields CASSPWMTQNYGYTF.

The gene calls are TRBV25-1 and TRBJ2-1; D possibly corresponds to TRBD1 (7 bases). The germline V gene encodes CDR1 MGHDK and CDR2 SYGVNS. The CDR3 totals 13 residues. V shed 10 bases and J shed 7 bases, with 17 bases lying between them. CDR3 sequence reads: CATGQAAGNEQFF. The CDR3, as DNA: TGTGCCACAGGACAGGCTGCGGGGAATGAGCAGTTCTTC.

This chain connects TRBV27 to TRBJ1-1; D call uncertain. The CDR3 extends over 15 amino acids. With 5 bases removed from V and 1 base from J, the gap between germline ends came to 14 bases. CDR1 is MNHEY, CDR2 SMNVEV, per germline (reference sequence). This chain's CDR3 is CASSPHPRSNTEAFF. CDR3 DNA sequence: TGTGCCAGCAGTCCCCACCCGAGGTCGAACACTGAAGCTTTCTTT.

The gene calls are TRBV28 and TRBJ2-7; tentative D call: TRBD2 (6 bases). Per germline, CDR1 MDHEN and CDR2 SYDVKM. Trimming removed 7 bases from V and 0 bases from J, with 16 bases in between. This CDR3 region has 15 residues. In DNA, the CDR3 is TGTGCCAGCACGTCTGGCGGGGCTAACTCCTACGAGCAGTACTTC. This translates into CASTSGGANSYEQYF.

The rearrangement links TRBV5-1 to TRBJ2-5; tentatively, D is TRBD2 (5 bases). Deletions cut 4 bases from V and 5 bases from J, with 15 bases between. The CDR3 covers 14 residues. Looked up from germline, CDR1 is SGHRS and CDR2 is YFSETQ. CDR3 protein: CASSRPEDGETQYF. CDR3 sequence (DNA): TGCGCCAGCAGCCGCCCGGAGGACGGTGAGACCCAGTACTTC.

The chain couples TRBV28 to TRBJ1-5; D is undetermined. The CDR3 has 14 residues. Between the trimmed V and J ends, which lost 6 bases and 4 bases, there was a span of 13 bases. CDR1 and CDR2 (germline): MDHEN, SYDVKM. The CDR3 DNA reads TGTGCCAGCAGATGGGAGGTAGGGAATCAGCCCCAGCATTTT. Protein sequence: CASRWEVGNQPQHF.

The chain combines TRBV5-1 with TRBJ1-2; D not resolved. V lost 4 bases to trimming and J lost 2 bases, with 15 bases between them. Germline loops: CDR1 SGHRS, CDR2 YFSETQ. The length of the CDR3 is 15 residues. The CDR3 sequence: CASSPGNTENYGYTF. The CDR3 bases are TGCGCCAGCAGCCCCGGGAACACCGAGAACTATGGCTACACCTTC.

The chain links TRBV20-1 to TRBJ2-5, with D perhaps TRBD1 (6 bases). Germline-derived CDR1 and CDR2 are DFQATT and SNEGSKA (reference sequence). V was pared by 5 bases and J by 4 bases, with 8 bases between. This CDR3 region has 11 residues. CDR3 bases: TGCAGTGCTGCACAGGGAGAGACCCAGTACTTC. This translates into CSAAQGETQYF.

This chain connects TRBV7-2 to TRBJ2-7; 8 bases fit TRBD1. Germline-derived CDR1 and CDR2 are SGHTA and FQGNSA. V lost 2 bases, J lost 2 bases, and 2 bases stayed unmatched. This CDR3 has 14 residues. CDR3 amino acids: CASSLLRGPYEQYF. The CDR3 bases are TGTGCCAGCAGCTTACTCAGGGGGCCCTACGAGCAGTACTTC.

The table lists this clone with a few counts. The gene calls are TRBV13 and TRBJ2-1; 10 nucleotides agree with TRBD2. Germline-derived CDR1 and CDR2 are PRHDT and FYEKMQ (reference sequence). This CDR3 spans 15 amino acids. J gave up 7 bases and V 6 bases, and 9 bases lay outside the gene matches. The CDR3 nucleotides read TGTGCCAGCAGACAAACCCTAGCGGGGGCAAATGAGCAGTTCTTC. Translated, it gives CASRQTLAGANEQFF.

This clone has just one count. The chain links TRBV18 to TRBJ2-3, with 13 positions matching TRBD2. V trimming: 2 bases; J trimming: 6 bases; junction bases outside the gene matches: 11. Per germline, CDR1 KGHSH and CDR2 LQKENI. The CDR3 spans 18 residues. The CDR3 region is CASSPSPPGLAGADTQYF. The CDR3 bases are TGTGCCAGCTCACCATCCCCTCCTGGACTAGCGGGAGCGGATACGCAGTATTTT.

This clone was found a few times. The chain is built from TRBV5-1 and TRBJ2-7; D is ambiguous. Deletions cut 5 bases from V and 2 bases from J, with 11 bases between. Germline V CDR1 and CDR2: SGHRS, YFSETQ. The CDR3 is 13 amino acids. Here the CDR3 reads CASSEAYTYEQYF. The DNA of the CDR3 is TGCGCCAGCAGTGAGGCGTATACCTACGAGCAGTACTTC. Based on the CDR3 plus reference TRBV5-1 and TRBJ2-7, the full variable domain is KAGVTQTPRYLIKTRGQQVTLSCSPISGHRSVSWYQQTPGQGLQFLFEYFSETQRNKGNFPGRFSGRQFSNSRSEMNVSTLELGDSALYLCASSEAYTYEQYFGPGTRLTVT.

V usage is TRBV11-3 and J usage is TRBJ2-5, with 7 bases that match TRBD2. V was pared by 4 bases and J by 1 base, with 3 bases of the junction left unmatched. The CDR3 has 14 residues. Germline CDR1 reads SGHNT; CDR2 reads YENEEA. DNA for the CDR3: TGTGCCAGCAGCTCTACTAGCGCCCAAGAGACCCAGTACTTC. It codes for CASSSTSAQETQYF. Full variable domain (rest looked up from reference TRBV11-3 and TRBJ2-5): EAGVVQSPRYKIIEKKQPVAFWCNPISGHNTLYWYLQNLGQGPELLIRYENEEAVDDSQLPKDRFSAERLKGVDSTLKIQPAELGDSAVYLCASSSTSAQETQYFGPGTRLLVL.

This clone came up a few times. This sequence joins TRBV7-2 and TRBJ2-3; 7 nucleotides align to TRBD2. CDR1 SGHTA and CDR2 FQGNSA come from the germline V gene. The V and J ends lost 5 bases and 8 bases, in that order; junction bases with no gene match: 16. The CDR3 is 16 residues long. The CDR3 nucleotides are TGTGCCAGCAGCGCCACCCTAGCGGTAGCAAGGGTTACGCAGTATTTT. Translation: CASSATLAVARVTQYF.

This clone was found a few times. The chain links TRBV7-3 to TRBJ2-1, with 11 bases aligning to TRBD2. V shed 5 bases and J 4 bases; nucleotides not matched to a gene: 10. The CDR3 totals 17 residues. CDR1 SGHTA and CDR2 FQGTGA come from the germline V gene. The CDR3, as DNA: TGTGCCAGCAGCCTTGGGCCTGGGACTAGCGGATACAATGAGCAGTTCTTC. Translation: CASSLGPGTSGYNEQFF.